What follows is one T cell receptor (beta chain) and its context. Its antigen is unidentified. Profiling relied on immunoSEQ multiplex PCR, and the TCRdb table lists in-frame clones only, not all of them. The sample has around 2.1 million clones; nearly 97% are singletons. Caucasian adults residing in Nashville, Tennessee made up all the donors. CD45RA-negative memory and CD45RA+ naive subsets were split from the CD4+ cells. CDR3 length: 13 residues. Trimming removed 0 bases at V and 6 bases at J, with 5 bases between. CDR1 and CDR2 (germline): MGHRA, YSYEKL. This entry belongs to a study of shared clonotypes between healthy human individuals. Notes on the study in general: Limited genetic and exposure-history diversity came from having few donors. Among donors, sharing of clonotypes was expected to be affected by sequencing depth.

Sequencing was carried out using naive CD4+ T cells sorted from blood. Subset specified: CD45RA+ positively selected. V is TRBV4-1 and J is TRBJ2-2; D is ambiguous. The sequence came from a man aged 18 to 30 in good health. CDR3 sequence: CASSQEGPGELFF. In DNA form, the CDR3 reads TGCGCCAGCAGCCAAGAAGGCCCCGGGGAGCTGTTTTTT.